The source of this T cell receptor beta chain is a study of CD8 T cells in ankylosing spondylitis. Overall study findings and caveats: A motif of roughly eight highly homologous TCR beta variants was seen as apparently characteristic of ankylosing spondylitis blood. Disease-linked clones reportedly showed significant enrichment in matched ankylosing spondylitis synovial fluid. Earlier studies detected some motif variants in reactive arthritis synovial fluid and blood.

It was by quantitative 5'-RACE with molecular barcodes that TCR beta libraries were made. Via MiXCR, TCRdb re-called the 5' RACE reads, giving one row per CDR3 protein. The sample lists about 340,000 distinct CDR3 sequences; around 8% were seen once. V lost 4 bases to trimming and J lost 5 bases; unmatched junction nucleotides: 7. CDR1 is DFQATT and CDR2 is SNEGSKA in the germline V gene (reference sequence). The CDR3 has 14 amino acids. For this clonotype: The antigen is unknown.

This TCR was recovered from a male donor with ankylosing spondylitis. Sequencing was performed on blood, either unsorted or a sorted T cell fraction (not recorded which). The gene calls are TRBV20-1 and TRBJ1-5, with 8 bases lining up with TRBD1. CDR3 DNA sequence: TGCAGTGCTAAAGGACAGGGAAGAGATCAGCCCCAGCATTTT. Its translation: CSAKGQGRDQPQHF.